This paragraph reports one T cell receptor (beta chain). Its antigen is still unknown. The sample holds no much larger clone one base away, and base qualities are not on file. V lost 0 bases and J lost 5 bases, and the count of bases not matched to a germline gene is 8. The germline V gene supplies CDR1 SGHTA and CDR2 FQGTGA. Including cysteine and phenylalanine, the CDR3 has 16 amino acids. Of the read, only the CDR3 DNA is kept; its 48 bases are in frame from base 1. This record belongs to a study of blood T cell repertoires in COVID-19 (dated by TCRdb to about 2020). Regarding the research as a whole: The collaborator samples originated in the United States, Italy and Spain and spanned the acute and convalescent phases of COVID-19. Deeply sampled blood TCRbeta repertoires from subjects exposed to, actively infected with, or recovered from COVID-19 were included in the dataset. Where available, HLA class I and class II types were taken from metadata supplied by the sample provider and were not determined by assay-based typing. The repertoires were released in a freely available public database meant as a resource for research on the immune response to SARS-CoV-2. The samples were drawn from the first 160 participants of the ongoing ImmuneRACE study and from roughly 1,300 subjects provided by 6 global collaborators. Sample metadata almost always included a de-identified subject ID, COVID-19 status, age in years and sex. The material from the prospective study consisted of cDNA or gDNA derived from T cells, B-cell-depleted T cells, or PBMCs. Broad study findings and their caveats: Clinical and demographic metadata were provided uncurated, with the amount varying by source and participant.

Each collaborating institution followed its own protocols to collect whole blood in K2EDTA tubes. For TCRbeta analysis, collaborators shipped samples as frozen whole blood, isolated PBMCs, or DNA extracted from either of those sample types. TCRbeta CDR3 regions were amplified from genomic DNA by means of the immunoSEQ Assay, a bias-controlled multiplex PCR. The original methods were these. The number of nucleated cells in each sample was estimated from the amplification of reference gene primers within the assay. To quantify the absolute abundance of each unique TCRbeta CDR3 rearrangement, sequence reads were collapsed and filtered. Productive Simpson clonality was computed per sample as the square root of Simpson's diversity index over productive rearrangements. TCRdb took over this immuneACCESS table, retaining in-frame rearrangements with V and J assigned. Such tables are incomplete; in checked studies, under half of the missing clones stem from an unresolved V gene, and the remainder is unexplained. The V and J calls and clone size were taken over from that table, and D and trimming were inferred from the DNA. The table for this sample lists roughly 41,000 clones; approximately 83% of them were counted only once. The top ten constitute roughly 48% of the sample.

The receptor was derived from a woman over 75 with acute or convalescent COVID-19. The sequencing sample was made of peripheral blood. The rearrangement joined TRBV7-3 to TRBJ1-1; TRBD1 matches 8 bases in the middle. CDR3 protein: CASSLTAGQGMTEAFF. The DNA reads as follows: TGTGCCAGCAGCTTAACGGCCGGACAGGGTATGACTGAAGCTTTCTTT.